This TCR beta chain is drawn from a study of T cell responses to AZD1222 COVID-19 vaccine. In the study overall: The analysis combined second doses at about 4 or about 12 weeks.

Looked up from germline, CDR1 is SGDLS and CDR2 is YYNGEE. This CDR3 is 15 amino acids long. V was pared by 4 bases and J by 5 bases, with 16 bases between. Method: immunoSEQ multiplex PCR; TCRdb's copy keeps in-frame clones and lacks some. Counted here are 100,000 to 150,000 clones, around 93% occurring once; the ten biggest clones make up 0.8% to 1.1%. The chain joins TRBV9 to TRBJ2-1; no clear D. Source: peripheral blood, taken on day 0 of AZD1222 vaccination. The sequence was obtained from an adult in good health. CDR3 amino acids: CASSLWGYKNNEQFF. CDR3 coding DNA: TGTGCCAGCAGCCTATGGGGATACAAGAACAATGAGCAGTTCTTC.